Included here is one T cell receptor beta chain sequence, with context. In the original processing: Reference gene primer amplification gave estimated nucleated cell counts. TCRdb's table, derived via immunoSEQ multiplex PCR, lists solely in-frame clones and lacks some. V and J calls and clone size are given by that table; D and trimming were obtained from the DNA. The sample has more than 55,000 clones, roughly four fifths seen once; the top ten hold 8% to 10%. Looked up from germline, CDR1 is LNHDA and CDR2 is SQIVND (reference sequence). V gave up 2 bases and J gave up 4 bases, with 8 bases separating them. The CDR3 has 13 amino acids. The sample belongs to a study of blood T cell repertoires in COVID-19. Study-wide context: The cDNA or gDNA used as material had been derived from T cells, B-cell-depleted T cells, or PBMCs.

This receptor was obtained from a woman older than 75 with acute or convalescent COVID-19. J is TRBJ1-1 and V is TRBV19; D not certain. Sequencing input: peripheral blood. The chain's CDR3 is CASSISISTEAFF. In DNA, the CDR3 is TGTGCCAGTAGTATAAGCATAAGCACTGAAGCTTTCTTT.